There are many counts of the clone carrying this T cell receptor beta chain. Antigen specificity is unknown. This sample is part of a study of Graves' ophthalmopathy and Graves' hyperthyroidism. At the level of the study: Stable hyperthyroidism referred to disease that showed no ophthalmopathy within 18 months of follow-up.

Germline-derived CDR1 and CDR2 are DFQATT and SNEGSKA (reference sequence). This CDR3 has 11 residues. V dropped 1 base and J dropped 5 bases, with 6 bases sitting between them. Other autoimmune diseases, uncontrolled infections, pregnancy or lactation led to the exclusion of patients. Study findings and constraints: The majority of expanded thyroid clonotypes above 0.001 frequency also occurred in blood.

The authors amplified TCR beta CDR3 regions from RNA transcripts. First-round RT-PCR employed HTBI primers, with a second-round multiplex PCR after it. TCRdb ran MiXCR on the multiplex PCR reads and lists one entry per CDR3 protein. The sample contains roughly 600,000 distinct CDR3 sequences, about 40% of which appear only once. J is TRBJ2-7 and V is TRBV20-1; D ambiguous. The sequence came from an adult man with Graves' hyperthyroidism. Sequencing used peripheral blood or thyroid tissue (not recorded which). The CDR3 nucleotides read TGCAGTGCTAGAGTTTTCGACGAGCAGTACTTC. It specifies CSARVFDEQYF.